The clone carrying this T cell receptor beta chain occurred a few times. TCRdb's copy holds only in-frame clones and misses some; the assay was immunoSEQ multiplex PCR. Among some 98,000 clones listed, roughly 87% were seen once. These data come from a study of cytomegalovirus exposure and HLA in healthy donors. The sequenced sample consisted of PBMCs. The source of this sequence is a man aged 18 to 35 in good health and CMV-seropositive.

The CDR3 is CASSSVYNQPQHF. Written as DNA, the CDR3 is TGTGCCAGCAGTTCCGTTTACAATCAGCCCCAGCATTTT. V is TRBV27 and J is TRBJ1-5; D unresolved. The CDR3 is 13 amino acids. The ends were cut back, 4 bases at V and 3 bases at J, with 7 bases in the middle. Per the germline V gene, CDR1 is MNHEY and CDR2 is SMNVEV (reference sequence).